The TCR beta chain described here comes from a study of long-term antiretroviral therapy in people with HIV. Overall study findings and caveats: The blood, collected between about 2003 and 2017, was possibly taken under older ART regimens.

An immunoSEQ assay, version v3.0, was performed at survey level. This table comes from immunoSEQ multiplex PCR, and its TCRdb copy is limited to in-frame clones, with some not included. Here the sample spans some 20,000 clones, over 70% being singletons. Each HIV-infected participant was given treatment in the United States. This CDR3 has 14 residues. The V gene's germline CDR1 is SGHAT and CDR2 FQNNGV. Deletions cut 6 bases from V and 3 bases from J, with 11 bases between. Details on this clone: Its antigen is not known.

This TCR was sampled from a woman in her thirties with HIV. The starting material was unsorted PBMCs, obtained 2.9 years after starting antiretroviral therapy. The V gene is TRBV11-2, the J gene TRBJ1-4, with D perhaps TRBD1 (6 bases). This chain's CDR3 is CASSLRQANEKLFF. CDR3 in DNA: TGTGCCAGCAGTCTACGACAGGCTAATGAAAAACTGTTTTTT. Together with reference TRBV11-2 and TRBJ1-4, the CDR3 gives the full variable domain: EAGVAQSPRYKIIEKRQSVAFWCNPISGHATLYWYQQILGQGPKLLIQFQNNGVVDDSQLPKDRFSAERLKGVDSTLKIQPAKLEDSAVYLCASSLRQANEKLFFGSGTQLSVL.